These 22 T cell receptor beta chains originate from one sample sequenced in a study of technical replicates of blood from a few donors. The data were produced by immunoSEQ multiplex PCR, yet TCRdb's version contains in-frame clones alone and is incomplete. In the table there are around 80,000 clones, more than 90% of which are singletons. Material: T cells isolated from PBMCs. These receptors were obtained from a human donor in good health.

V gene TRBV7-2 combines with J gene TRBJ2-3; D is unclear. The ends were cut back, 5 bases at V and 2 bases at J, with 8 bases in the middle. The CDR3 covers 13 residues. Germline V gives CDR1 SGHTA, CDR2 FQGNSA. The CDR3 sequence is CASSPRNTDTQYF. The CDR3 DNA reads TGTGCCAGCAGCCCCAGGAACACAGATACGCAGTATTTT.

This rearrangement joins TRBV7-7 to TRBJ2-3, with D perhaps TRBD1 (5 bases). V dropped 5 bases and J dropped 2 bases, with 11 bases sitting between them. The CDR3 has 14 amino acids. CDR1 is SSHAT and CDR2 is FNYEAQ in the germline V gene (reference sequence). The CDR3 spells CASSQDTLTDTQYF. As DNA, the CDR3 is TGTGCCAGCAGCCAGGACACCCTCACAGATACGCAGTATTTT.

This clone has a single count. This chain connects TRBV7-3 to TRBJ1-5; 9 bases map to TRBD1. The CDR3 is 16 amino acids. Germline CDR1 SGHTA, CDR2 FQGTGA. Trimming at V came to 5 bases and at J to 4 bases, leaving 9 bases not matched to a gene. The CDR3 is CASSGQYRGLNQPQHF. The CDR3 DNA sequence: TGTGCCAGCAGCGGCCAATACAGGGGGCTAAATCAGCCCCAGCATTTT.

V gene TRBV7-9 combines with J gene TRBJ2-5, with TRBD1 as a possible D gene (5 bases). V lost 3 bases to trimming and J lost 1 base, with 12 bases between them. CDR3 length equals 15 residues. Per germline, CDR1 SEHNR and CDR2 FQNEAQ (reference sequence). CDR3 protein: CASSFAGYGQETQYF. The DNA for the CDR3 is TGTGCCAGCAGCTTCGCAGGGTACGGCCAAGAGACCCAGTACTTC.

For the CDR3, the DNA is TGTGCCAGCAGTCCGCGCGGTTTTGGGGAGCAGTACTTC. The encoded protein is CASSPRGFGEQYF. This chain connects TRBV28 to TRBJ2-7; D remains ambiguous. Between the trimmed V and J ends, which lost 5 bases and 7 bases, there was a span of 15 bases. The CDR3 consists of 13 residues. Germline lookup yields CDR1 MDHEN and CDR2 SYDVKM.

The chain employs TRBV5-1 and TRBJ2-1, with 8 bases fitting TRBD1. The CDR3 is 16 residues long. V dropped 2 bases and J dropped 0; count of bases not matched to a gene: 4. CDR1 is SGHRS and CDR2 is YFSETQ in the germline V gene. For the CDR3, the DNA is TGCGCCAGCAGCTTTGGACAGGGCAGCTCCTACAATGAGCAGTTCTTC. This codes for CASSFGQGSSYNEQFF.

CDR3 DNA sequence: TGTGCCAGCAGCTTAGGGGGGGGAACTAATGAAAAACTGTTTTTT. This translates into CASSLGGGTNEKLFF. The rearrangement joins TRBV7-9 to TRBJ1-4; D is possibly TRBD1 (5 bases). This CDR3 has 15 residues. V lost 1 base to trimming and J lost 1 base, with 7 bases between them. Per the germline V gene, CDR1 is SEHNR and CDR2 is FQNEAQ (reference sequence).

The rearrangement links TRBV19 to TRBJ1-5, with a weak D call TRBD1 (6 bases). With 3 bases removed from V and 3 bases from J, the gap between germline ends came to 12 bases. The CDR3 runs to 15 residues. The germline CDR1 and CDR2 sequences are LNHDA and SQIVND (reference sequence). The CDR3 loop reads CASSMSGQNNQPQHF. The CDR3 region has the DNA TGTGCCAGTAGTATGTCCGGACAGAACAATCAGCCCCAGCATTTT.

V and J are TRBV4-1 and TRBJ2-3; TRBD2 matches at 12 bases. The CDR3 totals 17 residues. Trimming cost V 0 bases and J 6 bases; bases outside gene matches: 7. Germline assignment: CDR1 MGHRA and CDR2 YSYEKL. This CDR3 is CASSQEPSGGARDTQYF. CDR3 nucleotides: TGCGCCAGCAGCCAAGAACCTAGCGGGGGGGCAAGGGATACGCAGTATTTT.

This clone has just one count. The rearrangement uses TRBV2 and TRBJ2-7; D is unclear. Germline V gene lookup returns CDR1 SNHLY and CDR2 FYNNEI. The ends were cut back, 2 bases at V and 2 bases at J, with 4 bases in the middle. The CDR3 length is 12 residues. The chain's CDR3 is CASSEITYEQYF. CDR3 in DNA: TGTGCCAGCAGTGAAATCACCTACGAGCAGTACTTC. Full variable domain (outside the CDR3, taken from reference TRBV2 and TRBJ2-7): EPEVTQTPSHQVTQMGQEVILRCVPISNHLYFYWYRQILGQKVEFLVSFYNNEISEKSEIFDDQFSVERPDGSNFTLKIRSTKLEDSAMYFCASSEITYEQYFGPGTRLTVT.

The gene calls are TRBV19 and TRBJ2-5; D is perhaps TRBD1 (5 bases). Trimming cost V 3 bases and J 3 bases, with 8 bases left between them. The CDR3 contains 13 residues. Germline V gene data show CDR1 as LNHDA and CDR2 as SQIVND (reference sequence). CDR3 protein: CASSINRKETQYF. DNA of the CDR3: TGTGCCAGTAGTATTAACAGGAAAGAGACCCAGTACTTC.

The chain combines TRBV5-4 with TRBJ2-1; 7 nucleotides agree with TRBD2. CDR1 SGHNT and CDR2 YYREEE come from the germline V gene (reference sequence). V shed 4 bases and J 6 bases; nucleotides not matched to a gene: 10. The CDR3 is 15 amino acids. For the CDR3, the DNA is TGTGCCAGCAGCGCGAGCGGGGACCCCTCCAATGAGCAGTTCTTC. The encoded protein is CASSASGDPSNEQFF.

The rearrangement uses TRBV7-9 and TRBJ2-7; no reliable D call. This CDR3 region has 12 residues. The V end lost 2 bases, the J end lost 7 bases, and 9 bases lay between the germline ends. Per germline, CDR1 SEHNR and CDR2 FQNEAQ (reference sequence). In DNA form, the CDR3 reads TGTGCCAGCAGCTTAAATGAGGTTGAGCAGTACTTC. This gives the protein CASSLNEVEQYF.

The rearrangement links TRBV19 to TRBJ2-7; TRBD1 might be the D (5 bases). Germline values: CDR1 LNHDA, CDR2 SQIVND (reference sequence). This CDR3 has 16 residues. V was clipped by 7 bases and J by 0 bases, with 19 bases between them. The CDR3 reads CASTLGFGHSSYEQYF. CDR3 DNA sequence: TGTGCCAGTACCCTCGGATTCGGACACAGCTCCTACGAGCAGTACTTC.

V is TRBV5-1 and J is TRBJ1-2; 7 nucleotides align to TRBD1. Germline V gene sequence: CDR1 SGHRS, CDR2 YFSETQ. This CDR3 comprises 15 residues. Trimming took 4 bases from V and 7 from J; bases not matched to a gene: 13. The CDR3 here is CASSRGTVPSGGYTF. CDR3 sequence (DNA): TGCGCCAGCAGCAGGGGGACAGTCCCGAGTGGTGGCTACACCTTC.

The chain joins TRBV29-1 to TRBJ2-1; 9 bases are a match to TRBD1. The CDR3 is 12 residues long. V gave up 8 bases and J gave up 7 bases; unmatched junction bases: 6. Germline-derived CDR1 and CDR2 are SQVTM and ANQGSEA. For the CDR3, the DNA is TGCAGCTTGGGGGGACAGGGAAATGAGCAGTTCTTC. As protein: CSLGGQGNEQFF.

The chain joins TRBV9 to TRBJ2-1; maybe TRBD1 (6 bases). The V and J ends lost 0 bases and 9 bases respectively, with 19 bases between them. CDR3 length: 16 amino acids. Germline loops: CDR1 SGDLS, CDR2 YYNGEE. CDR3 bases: TGTGCCAGCAGCGTAGTCGAGGGGGAAGGTTTCGTTGAGCAGTTCTTC. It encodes CASSVVEGEGFVEQFF. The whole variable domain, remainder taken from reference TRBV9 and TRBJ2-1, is DSGVTQTPKHLITATGQRVTLRCSPRSGDLSVYWYQQSLDQGLQFLIQYYNGEERAKGNILERFSAQQFPDLHSELNLSSLELGDSALYFCASSVVEGEGFVEQFFGPGTRLTVL.

Written as DNA, the CDR3 is TGTGCCAGCTCACCCAAAGAGGAAGCTTTCTTT. Translation gives CASSPKEEAFF. The chain employs TRBV18 and TRBJ1-1, with D hard to call. Germline V lookup: CDR1 KGHSH, CDR2 LQKENI. The V and J ends lost 3 bases and 8 bases respectively, with 7 bases between them. The CDR3 runs to 11 residues.

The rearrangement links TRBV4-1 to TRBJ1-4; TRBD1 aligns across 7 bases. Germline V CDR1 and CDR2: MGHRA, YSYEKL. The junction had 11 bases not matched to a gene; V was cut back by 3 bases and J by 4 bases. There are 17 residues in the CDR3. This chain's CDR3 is CASSQFPEGQLNEKLFF. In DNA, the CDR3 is TGCGCCAGCAGCCAGTTCCCGGAGGGACAGCTTAATGAAAAACTGTTTTTT.

The DNA of the CDR3 is TGTGCCAGCAGCCTGACCGGGACACGCTCCTACAATGAGCAGTTCTTC. This sequence encodes CASSLTGTRSYNEQFF. The chain has TRBV7-9 and TRBJ2-1; a weak D match, TRBD1 (6 bases). From germline, CDR1 is SEHNR and CDR2 FQNEAQ (reference sequence). The CDR3 is made up of 16 amino acids. The germline V and J ends were trimmed by 5 bases and 0 bases, with 14 bases remaining between them. The entire variable domain, with the rest obtained from reference TRBV7-9 and TRBJ2-1, is as follows: DTGVSQNPRHKITKRGQNVTFRCDPISEHNRLYWYRQTLGQGPEFLTYFQNEAQLEKSRLLSDRFSAERPKGSFSTLEIQRTEQGDSAMYLCASSLTGTRSYNEQFFGPGTRLTVL.

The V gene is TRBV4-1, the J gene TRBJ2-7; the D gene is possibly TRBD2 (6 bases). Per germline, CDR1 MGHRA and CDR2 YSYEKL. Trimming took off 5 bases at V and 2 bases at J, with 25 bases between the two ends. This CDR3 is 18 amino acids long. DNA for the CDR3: TGCGCCAGCAGCTACCGGGCGTTGACGGGAGACCCCCCCTACGAGCAGTACTTC. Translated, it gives CASSYRALTGDPPYEQYF.

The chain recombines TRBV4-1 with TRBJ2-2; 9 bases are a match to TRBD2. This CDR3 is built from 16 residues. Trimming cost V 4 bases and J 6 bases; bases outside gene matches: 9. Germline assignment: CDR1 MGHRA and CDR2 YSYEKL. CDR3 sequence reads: CASSPAGGRAAGELFF. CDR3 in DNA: TGCGCCAGCAGCCCTGCTGGCGGGAGGGCCGCCGGGGAGCTGTTTTTT.